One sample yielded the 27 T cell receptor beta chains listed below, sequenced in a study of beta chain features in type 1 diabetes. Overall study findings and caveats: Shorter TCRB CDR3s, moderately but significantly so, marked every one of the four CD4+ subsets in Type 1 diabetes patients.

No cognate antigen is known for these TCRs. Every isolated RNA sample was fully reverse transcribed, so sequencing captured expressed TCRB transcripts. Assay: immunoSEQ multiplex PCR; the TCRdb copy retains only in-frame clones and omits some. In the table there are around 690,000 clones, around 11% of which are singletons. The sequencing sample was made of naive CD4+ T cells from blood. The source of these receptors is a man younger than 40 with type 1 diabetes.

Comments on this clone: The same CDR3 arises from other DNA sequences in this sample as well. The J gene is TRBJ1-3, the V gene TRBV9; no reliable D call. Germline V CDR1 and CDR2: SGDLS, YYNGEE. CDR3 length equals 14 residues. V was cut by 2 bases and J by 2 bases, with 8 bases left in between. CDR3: CASSVGGPGNTIYF. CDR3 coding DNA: TGTGCCAGCAGCGTTGGAGGGCCTGGAAACACCATATATTTT. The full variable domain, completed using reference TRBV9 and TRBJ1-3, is DSGVTQTPKHLITATGQRVTLRCSPRSGDLSVYWYQQSLDQGLQFLIQYYNGEERAKGNILERFSAQQFPDLHSELNLSSLELGDSALYFCASSVGGPGNTIYFGEGSWLTVV.

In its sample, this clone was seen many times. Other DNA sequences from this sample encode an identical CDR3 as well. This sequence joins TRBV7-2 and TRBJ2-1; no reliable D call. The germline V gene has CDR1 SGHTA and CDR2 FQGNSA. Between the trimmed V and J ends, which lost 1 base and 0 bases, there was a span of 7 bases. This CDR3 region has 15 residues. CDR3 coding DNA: TGTGCCAGCAGCTTAGGGCTAGTCTCCTACAATGAGCAGTTCTTC. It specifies CASSLGLVSYNEQFF. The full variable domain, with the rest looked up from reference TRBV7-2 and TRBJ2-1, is GAGVSQSPSNKVTEKGKDVELRCDPISGHTALYWYRQSLGQGLEFLIYFQGNSAPDKSGLPSDRFSAERTGGSVSTLTIQRTQQEDSAVYLCASSLGLVSYNEQFFGPGTRLTVL.

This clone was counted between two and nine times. The CDR3 loop reads CSVEGQNTDTQYF. The CDR3 DNA reads as TGCAGCGTTGAGGGGCAGAACACAGATACGCAGTATTTT. The V gene is TRBV29-1, the J gene TRBJ2-3; D possibly corresponds to TRBD1 (5 bases). Germline V lookup: CDR1 SQVTM, CDR2 ANQGSEA. CDR3 size: 13 residues. The V gene lost 3 bases and the J gene lost 2 bases, with 9 bases spanning the gap.

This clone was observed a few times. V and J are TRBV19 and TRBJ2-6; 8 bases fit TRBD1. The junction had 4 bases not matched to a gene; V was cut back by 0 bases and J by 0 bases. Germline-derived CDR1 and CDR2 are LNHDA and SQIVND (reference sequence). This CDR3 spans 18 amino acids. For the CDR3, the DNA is TGTGCCAGTAGTATAGACGAGACAGGGGCCTCTGGGGCCAACGTCCTGACTTTC. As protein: CASSIDETGASGANVLTF.

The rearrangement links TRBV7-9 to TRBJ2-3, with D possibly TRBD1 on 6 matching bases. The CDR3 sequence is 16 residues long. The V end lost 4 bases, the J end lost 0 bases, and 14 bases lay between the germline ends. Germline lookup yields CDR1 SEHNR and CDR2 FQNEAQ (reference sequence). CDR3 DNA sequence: TGTGCCAGCAGCTCCCAACGGACAGCCAGCACAGATACGCAGTATTTT. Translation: CASSSQRTASTDTQYF.

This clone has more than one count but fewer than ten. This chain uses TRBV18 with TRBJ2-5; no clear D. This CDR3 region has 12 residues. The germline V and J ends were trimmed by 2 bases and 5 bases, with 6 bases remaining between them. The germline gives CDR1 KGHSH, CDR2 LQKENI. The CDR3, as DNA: TGTGCCAGCTCACCAGTAGGGGAGACCCAGTACTTC. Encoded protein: CASSPVGETQYF.

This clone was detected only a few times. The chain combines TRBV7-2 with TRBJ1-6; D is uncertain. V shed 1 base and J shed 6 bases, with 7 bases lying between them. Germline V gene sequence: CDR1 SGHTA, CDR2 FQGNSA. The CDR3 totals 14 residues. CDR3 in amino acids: CASSLGPPNSPLHF. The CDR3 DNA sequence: TGTGCCAGCAGCTTAGGCCCTCCTAATTCACCCCTCCACTTT.

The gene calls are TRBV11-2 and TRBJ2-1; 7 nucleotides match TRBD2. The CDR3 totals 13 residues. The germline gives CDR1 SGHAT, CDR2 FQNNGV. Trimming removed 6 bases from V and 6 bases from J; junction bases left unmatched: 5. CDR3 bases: TGTGCCAGCAGTCCACTAGCGCTCAATGAGCAGTTCTTC. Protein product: CASSPLALNEQFF.

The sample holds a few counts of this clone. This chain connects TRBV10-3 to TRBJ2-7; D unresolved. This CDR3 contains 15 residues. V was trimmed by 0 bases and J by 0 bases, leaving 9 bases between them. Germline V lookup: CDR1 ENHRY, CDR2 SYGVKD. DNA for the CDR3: TGTGCCATCAGTGAGTCCCGGACGGACTCCTACGAGCAGTACTTC. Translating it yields CAISESRTDSYEQYF.

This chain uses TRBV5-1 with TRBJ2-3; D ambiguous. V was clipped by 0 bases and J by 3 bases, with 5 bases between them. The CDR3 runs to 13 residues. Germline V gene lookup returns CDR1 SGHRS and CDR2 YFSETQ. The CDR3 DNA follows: TGCGCCAGCAGCTTGGACAGAACAGATACGCAGTATTTT. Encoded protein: CASSLDRTDTQYF.

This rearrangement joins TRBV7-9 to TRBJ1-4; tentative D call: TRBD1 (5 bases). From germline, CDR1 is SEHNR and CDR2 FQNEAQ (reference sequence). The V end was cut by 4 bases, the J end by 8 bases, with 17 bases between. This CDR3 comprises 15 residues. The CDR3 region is CASSSYTGSGEKLFF. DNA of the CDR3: TGTGCCAGCAGCTCGTACACAGGCTCGGGAGAAAAACTGTTTTTT.

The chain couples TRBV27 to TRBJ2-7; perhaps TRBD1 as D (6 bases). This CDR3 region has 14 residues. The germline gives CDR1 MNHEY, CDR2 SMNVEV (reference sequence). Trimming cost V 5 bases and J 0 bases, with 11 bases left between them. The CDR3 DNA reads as TGTGCCAGCAGTCGAACAGGGACCTCCTACGAGCAGTACTTC. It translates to CASSRTGTSYEQYF.

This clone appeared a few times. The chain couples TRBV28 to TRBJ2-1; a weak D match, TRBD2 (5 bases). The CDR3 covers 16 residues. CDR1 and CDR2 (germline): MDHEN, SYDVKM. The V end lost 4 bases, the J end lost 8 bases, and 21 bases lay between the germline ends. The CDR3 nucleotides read TGTGCCAGCAGTTCGCCTCGGGGTGGTCCAGTCCATGAGCAGTTCTTC. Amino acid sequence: CASSSPRGGPVHEQFF.

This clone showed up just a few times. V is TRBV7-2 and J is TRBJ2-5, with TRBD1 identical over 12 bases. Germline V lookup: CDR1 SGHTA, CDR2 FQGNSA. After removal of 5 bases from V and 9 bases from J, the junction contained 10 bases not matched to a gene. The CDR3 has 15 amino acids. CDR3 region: CASSPAPGQGAAQYF. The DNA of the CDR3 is TGTGCCAGCAGCCCCGCCCCGGGACAGGGGGCGGCCCAGTACTTC.

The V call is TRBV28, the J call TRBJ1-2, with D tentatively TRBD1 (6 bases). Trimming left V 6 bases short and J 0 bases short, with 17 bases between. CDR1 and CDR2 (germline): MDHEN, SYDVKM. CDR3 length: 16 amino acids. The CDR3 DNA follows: TGTGCCAGCAGCCGTGGGCGCAGGGGCACTAACTATGGCTACACCTTC. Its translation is CASSRGRRGTNYGYTF.

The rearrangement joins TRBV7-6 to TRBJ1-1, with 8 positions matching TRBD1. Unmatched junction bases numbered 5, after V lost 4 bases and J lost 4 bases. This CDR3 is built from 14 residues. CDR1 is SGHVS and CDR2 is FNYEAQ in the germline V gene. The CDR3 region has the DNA TGTGCCAGCAGCTCGAGACAGGGGTCCACTGAAGCTTTCTTT. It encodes CASSSRQGSTEAFF.

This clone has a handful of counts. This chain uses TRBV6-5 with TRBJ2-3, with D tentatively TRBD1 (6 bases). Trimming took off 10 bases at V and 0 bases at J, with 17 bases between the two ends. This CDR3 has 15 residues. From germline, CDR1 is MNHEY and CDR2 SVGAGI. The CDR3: CATRKRGISTDTQYF. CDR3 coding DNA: TGTGCCACCCGCAAGAGGGGGATTAGCACAGATACGCAGTATTTT.

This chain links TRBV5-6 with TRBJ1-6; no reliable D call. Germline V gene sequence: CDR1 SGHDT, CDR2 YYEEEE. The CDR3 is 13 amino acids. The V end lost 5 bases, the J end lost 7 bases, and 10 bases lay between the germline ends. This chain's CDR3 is CASSLLGNSPLHF. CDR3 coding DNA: TGTGCCAGCAGTTTACTAGGAAATTCACCCCTCCACTTT.

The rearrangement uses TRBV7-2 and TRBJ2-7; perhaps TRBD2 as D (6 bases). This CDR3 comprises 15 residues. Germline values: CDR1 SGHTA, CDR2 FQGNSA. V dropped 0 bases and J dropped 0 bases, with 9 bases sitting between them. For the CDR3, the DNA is TGTGCCAGCAGCTTAGCCCTCGGGAGCTCCTACGAGCAGTACTTC. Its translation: CASSLALGSSYEQYF.

The CDR3 nucleotides are TGCGCCAGCAGCCCGGGGACAGGGCGGGACACCGGGGAGCTGTTTTTT. Its protein product is CASSPGTGRDTGELFF. This chain links TRBV5-1 with TRBJ2-2; TRBD1 matches at 9 bases. The J segment lost 3 bases and the V segment lost 4 bases, leaving 7 bases of the junction unmatched. Germline lookup yields CDR1 SGHRS and CDR2 YFSETQ. CDR3 length: 16 amino acids. Supplemented by reference TRBV5-1 and TRBJ2-2, the full variable domain reads KAGVTQTPRYLIKTRGQQVTLSCSPISGHRSVSWYQQTPGQGLQFLFEYFSETQRNKGNFPGRFSGRQFSNSRSEMNVSTLELGDSALYLCASSPGTGRDTGELFFGEGSRLTVL.

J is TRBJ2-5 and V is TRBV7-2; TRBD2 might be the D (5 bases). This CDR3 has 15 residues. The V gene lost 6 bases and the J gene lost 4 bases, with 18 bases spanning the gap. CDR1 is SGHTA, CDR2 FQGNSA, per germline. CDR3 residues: CASSISGTRGETQYF. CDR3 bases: TGTGCCAGCAGTATCTCGGGAACCAGAGGAGAGACCCAGTACTTC.

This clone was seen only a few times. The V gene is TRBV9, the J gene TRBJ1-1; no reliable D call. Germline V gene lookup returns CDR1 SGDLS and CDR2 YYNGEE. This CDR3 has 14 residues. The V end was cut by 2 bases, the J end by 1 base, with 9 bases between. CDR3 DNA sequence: TGTGCCAGCAGCGTTGGACCGACGAACACTGAAGCTTTCTTT. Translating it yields CASSVGPTNTEAFF.

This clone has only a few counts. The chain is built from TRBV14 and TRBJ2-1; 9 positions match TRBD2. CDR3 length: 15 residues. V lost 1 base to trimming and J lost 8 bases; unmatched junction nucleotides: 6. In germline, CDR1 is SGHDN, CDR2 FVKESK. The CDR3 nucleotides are TGTGCCAGCAGCCAAGTAAGAGCGGGGGGCGATGAGCAGTTCTTC. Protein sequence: CASSQVRAGGDEQFF. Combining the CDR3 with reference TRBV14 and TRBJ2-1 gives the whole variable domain EAGVTQFPSHSVIEKGQTVTLRCDPISGHDNLYWYRRVMGKEIKFLLHFVKESKQDESGMPNNRFLAERTGGTYSTLKVQPAELEDSGVYFCASSQVRAGGDEQFFGPGTRLTVL.

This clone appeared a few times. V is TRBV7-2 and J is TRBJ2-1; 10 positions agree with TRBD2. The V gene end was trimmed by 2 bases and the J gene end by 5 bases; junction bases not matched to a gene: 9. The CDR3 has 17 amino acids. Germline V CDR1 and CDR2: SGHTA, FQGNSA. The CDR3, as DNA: TGTGCCAGCAGCTTAAGGATCCGGCTAGCGGGGGACAATGAGCAGTTCTTC. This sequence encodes CASSLRIRLAGDNEQFF.

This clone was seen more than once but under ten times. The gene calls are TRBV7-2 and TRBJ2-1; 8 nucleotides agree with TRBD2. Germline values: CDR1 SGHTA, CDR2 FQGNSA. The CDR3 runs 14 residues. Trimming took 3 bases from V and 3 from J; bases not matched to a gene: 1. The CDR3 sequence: CASSFSGDYNEQFF. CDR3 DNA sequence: TGTGCCAGCAGCTTTAGCGGGGACTACAATGAGCAGTTCTTC.

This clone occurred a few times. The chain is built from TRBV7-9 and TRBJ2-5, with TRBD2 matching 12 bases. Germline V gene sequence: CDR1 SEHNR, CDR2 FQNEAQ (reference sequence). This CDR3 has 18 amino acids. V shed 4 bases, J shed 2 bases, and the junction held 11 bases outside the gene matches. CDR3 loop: CASSSKRLAGDLQETQYF. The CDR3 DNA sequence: TGTGCCAGCAGCTCAAAAAGACTAGCGGGGGATCTTCAAGAGACCCAGTACTTC.

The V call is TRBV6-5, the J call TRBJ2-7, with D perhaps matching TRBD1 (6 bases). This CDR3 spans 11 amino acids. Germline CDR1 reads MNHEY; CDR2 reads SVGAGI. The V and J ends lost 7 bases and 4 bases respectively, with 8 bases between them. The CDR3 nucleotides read TGTGCCAGCACCCAGGGGTACGAGCAGTACTTC. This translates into CASTQGYEQYF.